Here is one TCR beta chain with its context. What it binds is not known. The data were obtained in a study of cytomegalovirus exposure and HLA in healthy donors. Study-level background: It was reported in a later analysis that the same platform had been used for the 120 or so validation repertoires as for the approximately 700 first-cohort repertoires.

Overall study results and limits: The authors confirmed in vitro that a few CMV-associated chains were specific for CMV antigens. Rarity characterized most TCR sequences, yet some public TCRs appeared in many donors.

The V gene end was trimmed by 3 bases and the J gene end by 4 bases; junction bases not matched to a gene: 12. Germline V gene data show CDR1 as SGHRS and CDR2 as YFSETQ. The CDR3 loop spans 16 amino acids. Repertoires were generated with immunoSEQ multiplex PCR, while TCRdb's copy carries only in-frame clones and drops some. The sample carries approximately 150,000 clones, approximately 86% recorded once. Sequencing was performed on PBMCs. This receptor was obtained from a man aged 18 to 29 in good health and CMV-seropositive. The J gene is TRBJ2-5, the V gene TRBV5-1; 7 bases match TRBD2. CDR3 region: CASSSLTSAQGETQYF. CDR3 nucleotide sequence: TGCGCCAGCAGCTCCCTAACTAGCGCCCAGGGAGAGACCCAGTACTTC.